This T cell receptor beta chain was sequenced for a study of cytomegalovirus exposure and HLA in healthy donors (dated by TCRdb to about 2017). Looking at the study overall: According to a later analysis, the 120 or so validation repertoires were produced on the same platform as the roughly 600 repertoires of the first cohort. The study aimed to test whether cataloging public T cell receptors could reveal signatures of past pathogen exposure. The study combined high-throughput TCR immunosequencing, statistical association of individual TCRs with disease status, and machine learning to predict cytomegalovirus infection status. Along with the roughly 610-subject first cohort, a separate validation cohort of over a hundred different subjects was used. Study-level results and caveats: While some public TCRs were present in many individuals, most TCR sequences turned up only very rarely across donors. Cytomegalovirus status was reported to be diagnosed by the classifier with high specificity and sensitivity in both the original and validation cohorts. A total of 164 TCR beta chains were listed by the study as associated with cytomegalovirus. In a later analysis, TCRs clustered in the first cohort were found to also tend to co-occur in the roughly 120 validation repertoires, with 90% to 95% of cluster scores above 0. The authors suggested that the approach could potentially be generalized to other disease states and immunological phenotypes. All 120 or so repertoires were used to score co-occurrence in the validation cohort in a later analysis, because that analysis had no HLA typing for the cohort. A few of the identified cytomegalovirus-associated TCR beta chains were confirmed in vitro to be specific for cytomegalovirus antigens.

As concerns this clone: Its cognate antigen has yet to be identified. Nothing much larger sits one base from this clone, and base qualities are not available.

Library preparation was by the immunoSEQ multiplex PCR assay. As for the original processing: To diagnose cytomegalovirus status from the catalog of TCR beta chain sequences, a statistical classification framework was built. The table comes from immuneACCESS by way of TCRdb, which keeps in-frame sequences with V and J called. Part of the clones is missing from these tables; in studies checked, under half for an unresolved V gene and the rest for unknown reasons. Clonal size and the V and J genes are those of that table, whereas D and trimming came from the DNA. The table for this sample lists some 290,000 clones; approximately 88% of them were counted only once. In total, the top ten clones hold around 0.88% of the sample. Relative to germline, V is 1 base shorter and J is 2 bases shorter, with 16 bases between their ends. The CDR3 runs 16 residues from the cysteine to the phenylalanine. Only the CDR3 DNA stays, 48 bases, in frame from base 1. Sequences SGHDT (CDR1) and YYEEEE (CDR2) are obtained from the germline V gene.

The donors were included in the validation cohort of some 120 subjects, a group kept apart from the 666-subject first cohort. The receptor chain draws on TRBV5-6 and TRBJ2-7; the D segment cannot be called with confidence. What was sequenced was PBMCs. The clonotype comes from a man aged 25-45 years in good health and CMV-seronegative. The DNA sequence is TGTGCCAGCAGCTTGTTTTTCTCCGGCGGAACCTACGAGCAGTACTTC. Translation gives CASSLFFSGGTYEQYF.